Shown below are 10 T cell receptor beta chains from a single sample sequenced in a study of blood T cell repertoires in COVID-19. Data came from immunoSEQ multiplex PCR; TCRdb stores just in-frame clones and leaves some out. The table records 35,000 to 40,000 clones, 90% of them present only once. Input material: peripheral blood. The receptors here all came from a man aged 55 to 70 with active or convalescent COVID-19.

This clone was found a few times. The chain recombines TRBV7-9 with TRBJ2-1; 8 bases are a match to TRBD2. This CDR3 is 13 amino acids long. The germline V gene encodes CDR1 SEHNR and CDR2 FQNEAQ (reference sequence). With 4 bases clipped from V and 10 bases from J, the junction kept 6 bases outside the gene matches. CDR3 in DNA: TGTGCCAGCAGCTGGACTAGCCTCGCGGAGCAGTTCTTC. It is translated as CASSWTSLAEQFF.

This clone was counted a single time. The V and J genes are TRBV10-1 and TRBJ2-3; D unresolved. Trimming took off 3 bases at V and 0 bases at J, with 7 bases between the two ends. The CDR3 length is 14 residues. Germline V CDR1 and CDR2: WNHNN, SYGVQD (reference sequence). The CDR3 loop is CASSDVQSTDTQYF. The DNA of the CDR3 is TGCGCCAGCAGTGATGTTCAAAGCACAGATACGCAGTATTTT.

The chain uses TRBV24-1 and TRBJ1-2, with D possibly matching TRBD1 (6 bases). Trimming removed 4 bases at V and 8 bases at J, with 13 bases between. CDR3 length: 13 amino acids. The germline V gene has CDR1 KGHDR and CDR2 SFDVKD. In nucleotides, the CDR3 is TGTGCCACCAGTGAGTTCAGGGGATACGGCTACACCTTC. Translating gives CATSEFRGYGYTF.

The chain uses TRBV3-1 (or the pseudogene TRBV3-2) and TRBJ2-7; 13 bases agree with TRBD2. Trimming cost V 5 bases and J 5 bases; bases outside gene matches: 12. The CDR3 runs 17 residues. The germline V gene encodes CDR1 LGHDT and CDR2 YNNKEL (reference sequence). The CDR3 region is CASSDWTSGRGVNEQYF. The CDR3 coding sequence is TGTGCCAGCAGCGACTGGACTAGCGGGAGAGGCGTTAACGAGCAGTACTTC.

DNA for the CDR3: TGTGCCAGCACCCCGGACAGGGCGTACTATGGCTACACCTTC. This sequence encodes CASTPDRAYYGYTF. The chain uses TRBV28 and TRBJ1-2, with 8 bases that match TRBD1. The CDR3 length is 14 residues. J gave up 3 bases and V 7 bases, and 7 bases lay outside the gene matches. The germline V gene encodes CDR1 MDHEN and CDR2 SYDVKM.

The gene calls are TRBV7-2 and TRBJ2-7, with 7 nucleotides matching TRBD1. Trimming at V came to 5 bases and at J to 2 bases, leaving 6 bases not matched to a gene. This CDR3 is 14 amino acids long. Germline CDR1 and CDR2: SGHTA and FQGNSA. CDR3 sequence (DNA): TGTGCCAGCAGCGTCTGGACAGGCGCCTACGAGCAGTACTTC. It yields the protein CASSVWTGAYEQYF.

Only a few counts were recorded for this clone. This sequence joins TRBV5-1 and TRBJ2-7, with D possibly being TRBD1 (6 bases). Germline V gene sequence: CDR1 SGHRS, CDR2 YFSETQ. V lost 4 bases to trimming and J lost 7 bases, with 15 bases between them. This CDR3 contains 13 residues. The CDR3 DNA follows: TGCGCCAGCAGCCCTAAGGTCCAGGGGGAGCAGTACTTC. Residues: CASSPKVQGEQYF.

The rearrangement uses TRBV6-1 and TRBJ2-7; TRBD2 aligns across 7 bases. J was trimmed by 2 bases and V by 1 base; bases with no gene match: 2. The CDR3 contains 14 residues. Per germline, CDR1 MNHNS and CDR2 SASEGT. The CDR3 is CASSEDGGTYEQYF. CDR3 DNA sequence: TGTGCCAGCAGTGAAGACGGGGGGACCTACGAGCAGTACTTC.

The V and J genes are TRBV19 and TRBJ2-2; 9 positions match TRBD2. This CDR3 region has 16 residues. With 10 bases clipped from V and 1 base from J, the junction kept 10 bases outside the gene matches. Germline CDR1 is LNHDA and CDR2 is SQIVND (reference sequence). The CDR3 region is CATLPGTSRNTGELFF. CDR3 in DNA: TGTGCCACCCTGCCCGGGACTAGCAGGAACACCGGGGAGCTGTTTTTT.

V is TRBV30 and J is TRBJ2-4, with 8 bases aligning to TRBD1. This CDR3 has 16 residues. V lost 3 bases and J lost 8; bases outside the gene matches: 15. Germline V gene lookup returns CDR1 GTSNPN and CDR2 SVGIG (reference sequence). The chain's CDR3 is CAWSPKVAGGADIQYF. The CDR3 DNA is TGTGCCTGGAGCCCGAAAGTGGCAGGGGGCGCTGACATTCAGTACTTC.